This TCR beta chain was documented in a study of T cells expressing NK-cell markers. Turning to the study itself: It was sorted CD3+CD56+NKG2C+, CD3+CD56+NKG2C- and CD3+CD56-NKG2C+ T cells that supplied the TCR beta repertoires.

The length of the CDR3 is 13 residues. Germline V CDR1 and CDR2: MDHEN, SYDVKM. 5'RACE template switching with UMIs generated TCR beta cDNA. One entry per CDR3 protein, without DNA, is what TCRdb gives after re-calling the 5' RACE reads. The table lists about 440,000 distinct CDR3 sequences. The gene calls are TRBV28 and TRBJ2-7; TCRdb names TRBD1, which stays unverified in the absence of DNA. The receptor comes from a woman between 18 and 75 years old in good health. The source material was blood T cells: a sorted CD56 or NKG2C T cell subset, CD4+ or CD8+ T cells, or bulk PBMC T cells (not recorded which). CDR3 loop: CASSAGQNYEQYF.